What follows are 5 T cell receptor beta chains derived from one specimen sequenced in a study of T cell changes during pregnancy in multiple sclerosis. Only in-frame clones appear in the TCRdb table, and some are missing; sequencing was by immunoSEQ multiplex PCR. The repertoire consists of some 58,000 clones, with around 96% occurring once and the leading ten covering about 2.5%. Sequencing used CD8+ T cells from peripheral blood mononuclear cells, obtained after pregnancy. Every receptor here comes from a female donor with multiple sclerosis, enrolled in a pregnancy study.

This chain uses TRBV7-6 with TRBJ2-2; no firm D call. V lost 5 bases and J lost 6, with 7 bases in between. The germline CDR1 and CDR2 sequences are SGHVS and FNYEAQ. This CDR3 contains 12 residues. The DNA for the CDR3 is TGTGCCAGCAGCCCCGTTTCCGGGGAGCTGTTTTTT. This gives the protein CASSPVSGELFF.

The chain combines TRBV28 with TRBJ2-5; 7 bases match TRBD2. Germline loops: CDR1 MDHEN, CDR2 SYDVKM. V was clipped by 4 bases and J by 2 bases; unmatched bases: 4. This CDR3 region has 14 residues. The CDR3 spells CASSSVLAQETQYF. The CDR3, as DNA: TGTGCCAGCAGTTCGGTACTAGCGCAAGAGACCCAGTACTTC.

The chain couples TRBV2 to TRBJ2-1, with 7 bases matching TRBD1. CDR1 is SNHLY and CDR2 is FYNNEI in the germline V gene. After removal of 10 bases from V and 0 bases from J, the junction contained 15 bases not matched to a gene. The CDR3 loop spans 17 amino acids. The chain's CDR3 is CATILARPGGSYNEQFF. In DNA form, the CDR3 reads TGTGCCACCATCTTGGCCCGCCCAGGGGGCTCCTACAATGAGCAGTTCTTC.

The chain uses TRBV6-5 and TRBJ1-1, with 8 bases identical to TRBD1. The CDR3 totals 13 residues. J lost 8 bases, V lost 6 bases, and 8 bases had no gene match. Germline V gene sequence: CDR1 MNHEY, CDR2 SVGAGI. The CDR3 DNA follows: TGTGCCAGCAGAGAGCAGGGGGCATGGGAAGCTTTCTTT. Its protein is CASREQGAWEAFF.

In the case of this clone: One junction end disagrees with the germline gene, perhaps due to a read error. V is TRBV2 and J is TRBJ2-1; 12 positions agree with TRBD2. CDR3 length: 17 amino acids. In germline, CDR1 is SNHLY, CDR2 FYNNEI. CDR3 sequence: CASSPLAGGPWDNGQFF. DNA for the CDR3: TGTGCCAGCAGTCCCCTAGCGGGAGGGCCTTGGGACAATGGGCAGTTCTTC. Drawing the rest from reference TRBV2 and TRBJ2-1, the complete variable domain is EPEVTQTPSHQVTQMGQEVILRCVPISNHLYFYWYRQILGQKVEFLVSFYNNEISEKSEIFDDQFSVERPDGSNFTLKIRSTKLEDSAMYFCASSPLAGGPWDNGQFFGPGTRLTVL.